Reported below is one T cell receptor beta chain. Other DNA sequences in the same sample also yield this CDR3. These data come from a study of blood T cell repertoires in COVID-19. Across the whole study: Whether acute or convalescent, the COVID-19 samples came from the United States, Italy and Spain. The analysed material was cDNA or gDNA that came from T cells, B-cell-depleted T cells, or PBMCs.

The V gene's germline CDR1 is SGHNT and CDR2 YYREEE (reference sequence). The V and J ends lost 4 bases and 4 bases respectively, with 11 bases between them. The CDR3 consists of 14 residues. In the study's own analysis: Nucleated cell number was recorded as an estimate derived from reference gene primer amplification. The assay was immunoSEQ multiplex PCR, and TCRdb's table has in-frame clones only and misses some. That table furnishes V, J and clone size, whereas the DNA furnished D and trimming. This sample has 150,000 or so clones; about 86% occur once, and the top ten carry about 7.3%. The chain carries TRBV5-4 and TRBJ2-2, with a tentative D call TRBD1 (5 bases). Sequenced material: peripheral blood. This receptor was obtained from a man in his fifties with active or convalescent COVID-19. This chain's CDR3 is CASSLTGGTGELFF. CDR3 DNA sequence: TGTGCCAGCAGCCTAACAGGCGGCACCGGGGAGCTGTTTTTT.